The 15 T cell receptor beta chains reported below all come from one sample, sequenced in a study of cytomegalovirus exposure and HLA in healthy donors. Primers included in the PCR were 60 Vbeta and 13 Jbeta primers. The data were produced by immunoSEQ multiplex PCR, yet TCRdb's version contains in-frame clones alone and is incomplete. Of about 110,000 clones in the sample, 69% were seen once. The sequenced sample consisted of PBMCs. All receptors derive from a woman between 65 and 79 years old in good health and CMV-seropositive.

Notes on this clone: The junction does not match germline at one end; this may be a read error. The V call is TRBV25-1, the J call TRBJ1-2, with 8 bases identical to TRBD1. In germline, CDR1 is MGHDK, CDR2 SYGVNS. This CDR3 contains 15 residues. In nucleotides, the CDR3 is TGTGCCGGCAGTGGGTACAGGGGGGAGAACTATGGCTACACCTTC. This translates into CAGSGYRGENYGYTF.

The V call is TRBV2, the J call TRBJ2-3; 14 nucleotides align to TRBD2. The germline V gene encodes CDR1 SNHLY and CDR2 FYNNEI. The CDR3 contains 15 residues. J gave up 7 bases and V 8 bases, and 8 bases lay outside the gene matches. Here the CDR3 reads CASGRTSGGPHTQYF. The CDR3 DNA is TGTGCCAGCGGTCGGACTAGCGGGGGGCCGCATACGCAGTATTTT.

The chain is built from TRBV4-3 and TRBJ2-7; TRBD1 agrees at 8 bases. The germline V gene encodes CDR1 LGHNA and CDR2 YSLEER. V was clipped by 0 bases and J by 4 bases; unmatched bases: 14. The CDR3 sequence is 18 residues long. CDR3 sequence (DNA): TGCGCCAGCAGCCAAGAAACCGGCGAAAGGACAGGGATTTACGAGCAGTACTTC. As protein: CASSQETGERTGIYEQYF.

This chain links TRBV29-1 with TRBJ2-1, with TRBD1 matching 11 bases. The germline CDR1 and CDR2 sequences are SQVTM and ANQGSEA. The CDR3 runs to 16 residues. The J segment lost 7 bases and the V segment lost 7 bases, leaving 15 bases of the junction unmatched. The CDR3 loop reads CSAVRWGQGGSNEQFF. For the CDR3, the DNA is TGCAGCGCCGTCAGGTGGGGACAGGGGGGATCAAATGAGCAGTTCTTC.

The chain is built from TRBV2 and TRBJ1-5; 8 bases match TRBD1. The CDR3 is 14 residues long. The V segment lost 6 bases and the J segment 4 bases; nucleotides outside the gene matches: 5. Germline V lookup: CDR1 SNHLY, CDR2 FYNNEI. In DNA form, the CDR3 reads TGTGCCAGCAGACAGGGGGGTAGTAATCAGCCCCAGCATTTT. This codes for CASRQGGSNQPQHF.

The V gene is TRBV7-9, the J gene TRBJ1-2; D not certain. The CDR3 extends over 12 amino acids. Trimming took off 6 bases at V and 3 bases at J, with 8 bases between the two ends. CDR1 is SEHNR, CDR2 FQNEAQ, per germline (reference sequence). CDR3 nucleotides: TGTGCCAGCAGAGAGGAAGACTATGGCTACACCTTC. Its protein product is CASREEDYGYTF.

The J gene is TRBJ1-2, the V gene TRBV5-1, with D maybe TRBD1 (5 bases). With 1 base removed from V and 6 bases from J, the gap between germline ends came to 19 bases. CDR1 and CDR2 (germline): SGHRS, YFSETQ. The CDR3 is 16 residues long. The CDR3 sequence is CASSLQDGYQGDGYTF. The CDR3 nucleotides are TGCGCCAGCAGCTTGCAAGACGGATACCAAGGGGATGGCTACACCTTC.

As concerns this clone: The sample carries other DNA sequences with the same CDR3. The chain combines TRBV30 with TRBJ2-1; 7 bases match TRBD2. Germline V lookup: CDR1 GTSNPN, CDR2 SVGIG (reference sequence). The CDR3 covers 13 residues. V dropped 3 bases and J dropped 12; count of bases not matched to a gene: 11. CDR3 residues: CAWRSGGSRRQFF. The CDR3 DNA reads as TGTGCCTGGAGATCGGGGGGAAGTCGAAGGCAGTTCTTC.

J is TRBJ2-7 and V is TRBV6-5; 7 bases align to TRBD1. The V gene's germline CDR1 is MNHEY and CDR2 SVGAGI. With 0 bases clipped from V and 4 bases from J, the junction kept 6 bases outside the gene matches. CDR3 length: 15 amino acids. The DNA of the CDR3 is TGTGCCAGCAGTTACTCGGAGACAGGGAAATACGAGCAGTACTTC. Amino acids: CASSYSETGKYEQYF.

The rearrangement uses TRBV5-6 and TRBJ1-1; 8 bases are a match to TRBD1. This CDR3 is 16 amino acids long. V dropped 0 bases and J dropped 5; count of bases not matched to a gene: 9. The germline V gene encodes CDR1 SGHDT and CDR2 YYEEEE. The CDR3 DNA reads TGTGCCAGCAGCTTGGTAACAGGGGGGCTGGTTACTGAAGCTTTCTTT. Residues: CASSLVTGGLVTEAFF.

This clone has just a few counts. The sample has other DNA sequences that encode this CDR3 too. The chain is built from TRBV5-1 and TRBJ2-2; 16 bases are a match to TRBD2. The trim removed 4 bases at V and 6 bases at J, leaving 3 bases unmatched. CDR1 and CDR2 (germline): SGHRS, YFSETQ. The CDR3 has 16 amino acids. CDR3 region: CASSPGLAGGPGELFF. CDR3 nucleotides: TGCGCCAGCAGCCCGGGACTAGCGGGGGGGCCCGGGGAGCTGTTTTTT.

Concerning this clone: A junction boundary mismatches the germline segment, possibly from a read error. The J gene is TRBJ1-6, the V gene TRBV30; 10 nucleotides line up with TRBD1. Germline CDR1 is GTSNPN and CDR2 is SVGIG (reference sequence). The CDR3 loop spans 14 amino acids. CDR3 sequence: CAWRGTGANSPPHF. CDR3 bases: TGTGCCTGGAGGGGGACAGGGGCTAATTCACCCCCCCACTTT.

This clone was seen a few times. V is TRBV6-6 and J is TRBJ2-3, with TRBD2 matching 13 bases. CDR3 length equals 15 residues. The V gene's germline CDR1 is MNHNY and CDR2 SVGAGI (reference sequence). The ends lost 4 bases at V and 4 bases at J; junction bases unmatched: 2. DNA of the CDR3: TGTGCCAGCAGTTTCGGACTAGCGGGGGCAGATACGCAGTATTTT. Encoded protein: CASSFGLAGADTQYF.

This sequence joins TRBV10-3 and TRBJ2-7; D gene unclear. Germline lookup yields CDR1 ENHRY and CDR2 SYGVKD. The CDR3 is 12 amino acids. V was trimmed by 5 bases and J by 3 bases, leaving 8 bases between them. The CDR3: CAISTGHYEQYF. The CDR3 region has the DNA TGTGCCATCAGTACGGGTCACTACGAGCAGTACTTC.

The chain joins TRBV10-3 to TRBJ1-4; 8 bases agree with TRBD1. The length of the CDR3 is 14 residues. Trimming cost V 4 bases and J 5 bases; bases outside gene matches: 3. Per the germline V gene, CDR1 is ENHRY and CDR2 is SYGVKD. CDR3 sequence (DNA): TGTGCCATCAGTGCAGACAGGGGCAATGAAAAACTGTTTTTT. This gives the protein CAISADRGNEKLFF.